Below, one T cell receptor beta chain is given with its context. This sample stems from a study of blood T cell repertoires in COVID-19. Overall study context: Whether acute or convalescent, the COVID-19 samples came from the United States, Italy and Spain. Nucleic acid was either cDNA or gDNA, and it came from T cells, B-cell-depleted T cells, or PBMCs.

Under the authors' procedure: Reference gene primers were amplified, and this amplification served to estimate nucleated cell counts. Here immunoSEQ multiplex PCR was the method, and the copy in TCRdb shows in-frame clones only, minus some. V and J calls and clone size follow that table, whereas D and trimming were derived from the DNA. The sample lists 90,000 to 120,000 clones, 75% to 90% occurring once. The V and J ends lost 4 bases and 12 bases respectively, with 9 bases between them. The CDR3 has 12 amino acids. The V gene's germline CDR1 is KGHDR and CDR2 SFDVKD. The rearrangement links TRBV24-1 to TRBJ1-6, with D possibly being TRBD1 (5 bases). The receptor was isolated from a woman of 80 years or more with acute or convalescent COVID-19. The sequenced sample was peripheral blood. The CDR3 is CATSEGTGPLHF. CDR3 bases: TGTGCCACCAGTGAGGGCACAGGACCCCTCCACTTT.